The next 32 T cell receptor beta chains were all read from a single sample in a study of cytotoxic CD8 clonotypes in ibrutinib-treated CLL. Only in-frame clones appear in the TCRdb table, and some are missing; sequencing was by immunoSEQ multiplex PCR. The data hold hundreds of thousands of clones, with under 75% observed a single time. The source material was PBMCs, sampled after 24 months of ibrutinib treatment. The receptors come from a human donor with chronic lymphocytic leukemia.

This chain uses TRBV7-3 with TRBJ2-5; D might be TRBD2 (5 bases). The CDR3 covers 13 residues. Trimming left V 5 bases short and J 2 bases short, with 9 bases between. CDR1 SGHTA and CDR2 FQGTGA come from the germline V gene. This CDR3 reads CASSRGAQETQYF. For the CDR3, the DNA is TGTGCCAGCAGCCGGGGAGCACAAGAGACCCAGTACTTC.

The V call is TRBV7-9, the J call TRBJ2-1; D not resolved. Trimming removed 7 bases at V and 4 bases at J, with 14 bases between. This CDR3 contains 14 residues. Germline lookup yields CDR1 SEHNR and CDR2 FQNEAQ (reference sequence). Here the CDR3 DNA reads TGTGCCAGCATCCACGGACCGCAGTACAATGAGCAGTTCTTC. This encodes CASIHGPQYNEQFF.

The V call is TRBV7-8, the J call TRBJ2-7; D call uncertain. V was clipped by 5 bases and J by 7 bases, with 18 bases between them. In germline, CDR1 is SGHVS, CDR2 FQNEAQ. The CDR3 covers 14 residues. CDR3 sequence: CASSPRAASREQYF. CDR3 DNA sequence: TGTGCCAGCAGCCCCCGGGCTGCCTCTCGGGAGCAGTACTTC.

The CDR3 region is CASSQGTGPTTGELFF. The CDR3 DNA reads as TGCGCCAGCAGCCAAGGGACGGGGCCGACCACCGGGGAGCTGTTTTTT. The chain couples TRBV4-3 to TRBJ2-2; perhaps D is TRBD1 or TRBD2 (5 bases each). V lost 1 base to trimming and J lost 4 bases, with 13 bases between them. Germline assignment: CDR1 LGHNA and CDR2 YSLEER. The CDR3 contains 16 residues.

The DNA of the CDR3 is TGTGCCAGCAGCGTAGACGTAAGTTCCTACGAGCAGTACTTC. It specifies CASSVDVSSYEQYF. The V gene is TRBV9, the J gene TRBJ2-7; D not resolved. The CDR3 covers 14 residues. Germline V gene sequence: CDR1 SGDLS, CDR2 YYNGEE. Trimming removed 0 bases at V and 1 base at J, with 8 bases between.

For the CDR3, the DNA is TGTGCCAGCAGCTTAGACTCTGGGGCCAACGTCCTGACTTTC. Amino acid sequence: CASSLDSGANVLTF. The chain is built from TRBV11-3 and TRBJ2-6; D call uncertain. Germline V gene sequence: CDR1 SGHNT, CDR2 YENEEA. This CDR3 region has 14 residues. V was shortened by 0 bases and J by 0 bases, with 0 bases between the two germline ends.

The rearrangement uses TRBV25-1 and TRBJ2-7; D not certain. V was trimmed by 5 bases and J by 0 bases, leaving 14 bases between them. This CDR3 is 15 amino acids long. Germline CDR1 is MGHDK and CDR2 is SYGVNS. The CDR3 region is CASSNPTTGSYEQYF. Here the CDR3 DNA reads TGTGCCAGCAGTAATCCAACGACTGGCTCCTACGAGCAGTACTTC.

The chain recombines TRBV10-2 with TRBJ1-1; tentatively, D is TRBD1 (5 bases). The CDR3 covers 13 residues. Trimming took 10 bases from V and 3 from J, leaving 15 bases between them. The germline CDR1 and CDR2 sequences are WSHSY and SAAADI. CDR3 in DNA: TGCGCCACCCTGGGCGGGGCCGACACTGAAGCTTTCTTT. Translating it yields CATLGGADTEAFF.

This chain connects TRBV19 to TRBJ2-7; 8 nucleotides line up with TRBD1. The germline CDR1 and CDR2 sequences are LNHDA and SQIVND (reference sequence). The CDR3 contains 13 residues. After removal of 2 bases from V and 6 bases from J, the junction contained 3 bases not matched to a gene. CDR3 protein: CASSINRGSEQYF. CDR3 coding DNA: TGTGCCAGTAGTATAAACAGGGGGAGCGAGCAGTACTTC.

The rearrangement uses TRBV28 and TRBJ2-1; 8 bases are shared with TRBD2. The V gene's germline CDR1 is MDHEN and CDR2 SYDVKM. The CDR3 runs to 15 residues. V lost 3 bases to trimming and J lost 2 bases; unmatched junction nucleotides: 3. The CDR3 loop is CASSFSGVPYNEQFF. The CDR3 DNA sequence: TGTGCCAGCAGTTTTAGCGGGGTCCCCTACAATGAGCAGTTCTTC.

This clone was counted only a few times. The chain carries TRBV19 and TRBJ1-1; TRBD1 matches 9 bases. Germline V CDR1 and CDR2: LNHDA, SQIVND (reference sequence). The CDR3 spans 12 residues. V was pared by 10 bases and J by 11 bases, with 11 bases of the junction left unmatched. CDR3 loop: CAIGPGQGKAFF. Written as DNA, the CDR3 is TGTGCCATTGGACCGGGACAGGGTAAGGCTTTCTTT.

The chain has TRBV5-1 and TRBJ2-5; no clear D gene. Per the germline V gene, CDR1 is SGHRS and CDR2 is YFSETQ. V was clipped by 3 bases and J by 4 bases, with 7 bases between them. This CDR3 has 12 residues. The DNA of the CDR3 is TGCGCCAGCAGCTCCACCCGAGAGACCCAGTACTTC. As protein: CASSSTRETQYF.

This chain uses TRBV9 with TRBJ2-5, with D hard to call. Trimming removed 0 bases from V and 1 base from J, with 10 bases in between. Germline loops: CDR1 SGDLS, CDR2 YYNGEE. The CDR3 runs to 15 residues. Written as DNA, the CDR3 is TGTGCCAGCAGCGTAGCTACCGGGCCCCAAGAGACCCAGTACTTC. Its translation is CASSVATGPQETQYF.

This clone was picked up a small number of times. The rearrangement links TRBV2 to TRBJ2-1; 8 bases match TRBD2. The germline CDR1 and CDR2 sequences are SNHLY and FYNNEI. J gave up 5 bases and V 6 bases, and 9 bases lay outside the gene matches. CDR3 length: 15 amino acids. CDR3 in DNA: TGTGCCAGCAGACCCCTAGCGGGTGGTCACAATGAGCAGTTCTTC. This gives the protein CASRPLAGGHNEQFF.

The J gene is TRBJ2-4, the V gene TRBV10-1; perhaps TRBD2 as D (5 bases). CDR3 length: 15 residues. V was cut by 2 bases and J by 0 bases, with 8 bases left in between. Germline V gene sequence: CDR1 WNHNN, CDR2 SYGVQD (reference sequence). DNA of the CDR3: TGCGCCAGCAGTGAGACCGGACTAGCCAAAAACATTCAGTACTTC. Protein sequence: CASSETGLAKNIQYF.

The V gene is TRBV4-2, the J gene TRBJ1-5; D uncertain. The CDR3 contains 13 residues. The V and J ends lost 1 base and 3 bases respectively, with 4 bases between them. Germline CDR1 reads LGHNA; CDR2 reads YNFKEQ. The CDR3 DNA sequence: TGTGCCAGCAGCCAAGGCCCCAATCAGCCCCAGCATTTT. The encoded protein is CASSQGPNQPQHF.

This clone has only a few counts. The genes are TRBV18 and TRBJ2-1; D is undetermined. V was pared by 5 bases and J by 7 bases, with 6 bases between. Germline loops: CDR1 KGHSH, CDR2 LQKENI. The CDR3 has 11 residues. The CDR3 sequence: CASSSRNEQFF. As DNA, the CDR3 is TGTGCCAGCTCATCCAGAAATGAGCAGTTCTTC.

This clone appeared a few times. The V gene is TRBV18, the J gene TRBJ2-5, with D hard to call. The CDR3 is 11 residues long. Trimming cost V 3 bases and J 5 bases, with 4 bases left between them. Per germline, CDR1 KGHSH and CDR2 LQKENI. For the CDR3, the DNA is TGTGCCAGCTCACCCTCGGAGACCCAGTACTTC. Amino acids: CASSPSETQYF.

The chain links TRBV7-9 to TRBJ1-2; the D is unclear. The V end was cut by 1 base, the J end by 1 base, with 10 bases between. The CDR3 spans 15 residues. CDR1 is SEHNR, CDR2 FQNEAQ, per germline (reference sequence). The CDR3 DNA reads as TGTGCCAGCAGCTTAGTAGGGTTAATTAACTATGGCTACACCTTC. Its protein is CASSLVGLINYGYTF.

This clone was seen only a few times. This sequence joins TRBV27 and TRBJ2-7; 8 bases match TRBD1. Trimming removed 4 bases from V and 3 bases from J; junction bases left unmatched: 8. The CDR3 is 15 amino acids. Germline V gene sequence: CDR1 MNHEY, CDR2 SMNVEV (reference sequence). The CDR3 is CASSSLTGERYEQYF. The DNA of the CDR3 is TGTGCCAGCAGTTCCCTGACAGGGGAGCGCTACGAGCAGTACTTC.

The chain uses TRBV5-1 and TRBJ2-3, with 15 positions matching TRBD2. V shed 3 bases, J shed 5 bases, and the junction held 10 bases outside the gene matches. CDR1 SGHRS and CDR2 YFSETQ come from the germline V gene. This CDR3 has 18 residues. The CDR3 reads CASSSGRTSGRAGDTQYF. The CDR3 DNA reads as TGCGCCAGCAGCTCTGGACGGACTAGCGGGAGGGCGGGAGATACGCAGTATTTT.

This clone has just one count. V and J are TRBV9 and TRBJ1-1; D not resolved. CDR3 length: 13 amino acids. With 3 bases removed from V and 0 bases from J, the gap between germline ends came to 6 bases. Germline-derived CDR1 and CDR2 are SGDLS and YYNGEE. The CDR3 nucleotides are TGTGCCAGCAGCGCAGCATTGAACACTGAAGCTTTCTTT. Translation gives CASSAALNTEAFF.

The chain links TRBV19 to TRBJ2-7, with 7 bases that match TRBD1. The CDR3 covers 14 residues. Germline V gene data show CDR1 as LNHDA and CDR2 as SQIVND (reference sequence). V lost 3 bases and J lost 5; bases outside the gene matches: 7. The CDR3 spells CASSIVTGDNEQYF. CDR3 DNA sequence: TGTGCCAGTAGTATCGTCACAGGGGACAACGAGCAGTACTTC. Together with reference TRBV19 and TRBJ2-7, the CDR3 gives the full variable domain: DGGITQSPKYLFRKEGQNVTLSCEQNLNHDAMYWYRQDPGQGLRLIYYSQIVNDFQKGDIAEGYSVSREKKESFPLTVTSAQKNPTAFYLCASSIVTGDNEQYFGPGTRLTVT.

The CDR3: CASSHMTEKNTEAFF. DNA for the CDR3: TGTGCCAGCAGCCACATGACAGAGAAGAACACTGAAGCTTTCTTT. J is TRBJ1-1 and V is TRBV11-2, with D perhaps matching TRBD1 (5 bases). This CDR3 has 15 amino acids. V dropped 5 bases and J dropped 1 base, with 14 bases sitting between them. Looked up from germline, CDR1 is SGHAT and CDR2 is FQNNGV.

This clone has a handful of counts. V and J are TRBV19 and TRBJ1-2, with a tentative D call TRBD1 (6 bases). There are 13 residues in the CDR3. Trimming stripped 5 bases from V and 4 bases from J, with 11 bases between. The germline gives CDR1 LNHDA, CDR2 SQIVND (reference sequence). Written as DNA, the CDR3 is TGTGCCAGTAGTGTGACAGGAGGCTATGGCTACACCTTC. Its translation is CASSVTGGYGYTF.

As DNA, the CDR3 is TGTGCCAGCTCACCACCGGGCGGGAGTCCCAAGACGCAGTATTTT. Translating it yields CASSPPGGSPKTQYF. This chain joins TRBV18 and TRBJ2-3; 7 bases fit TRBD2. CDR3 length: 15 residues. Losses at the gene ends were 0 bases for V and 9 bases for J; bases not matched to a gene: 9. Germline loops: CDR1 KGHSH, CDR2 LQKENI.

The CDR3 is CASSYLDRPGLFF. In nucleotides, the CDR3 is TGTGCCAGCAGTTACTTGGATAGGCCGGGACTGTTTTTT. The chain recombines TRBV6-5 with TRBJ2-2; D may be TRBD2 (5 bases). Trimming took off 1 base at V and 14 bases at J, with 14 bases between the two ends. CDR3 length: 13 amino acids. CDR1 is MNHEY and CDR2 is SVGAGI in the germline V gene.

This clone was observed a single time. V gene TRBV19 combines with J gene TRBJ2-3, with 12 bases aligning to TRBD2. Germline values: CDR1 LNHDA, CDR2 SQIVND (reference sequence). With V trimmed by 3 bases and J by 1 base, 2 bases remained unmatched. CDR3 length: 16 amino acids. The CDR3 loop is CASSIGLAGRTDTQYF. In DNA, the CDR3 is TGTGCCAGTAGTATCGGACTAGCGGGACGCACAGATACGCAGTATTTT.

The rearrangement uses TRBV7-3 and TRBJ2-1; 7 bases are a match to TRBD1. The CDR3 contains 14 residues. CDR1 and CDR2 (germline): SGHTA, FQGTGA. V gave up 10 bases and J gave up 9 bases; unmatched junction bases: 15. CDR3: CAKARGTAAGEQFF. CDR3 DNA sequence: TGTGCCAAGGCCAGGGGGACCGCGGCTGGTGAGCAGTTCTTC.

This clone has just a few counts. J is TRBJ2-3 and V is TRBV10-3, with a possible D match to TRBD2 (6 bases). Trimming removed 7 bases from V and 4 bases from J, with 15 bases in between. The CDR3 spans 14 residues. CDR1 and CDR2 (germline): ENHRY, SYGVKD. CDR3 nucleotide sequence: TGTGCCATCACCCCCGCGGGAAGGTCAGATACGCAGTATTTT. This gives the protein CAITPAGRSDTQYF.

This clone occurred once. CDR3 sequence: CASSLWGLLSTDTQYF. The CDR3, as DNA: TGTGCCAGCAGTTTGTGGGGCCTACTGAGCACAGATACGCAGTATTTT. The V and J genes are TRBV28 and TRBJ2-3; possible D gene TRBD1, 5 bases. Germline values: CDR1 MDHEN, CDR2 SYDVKM. V was pared by 3 bases and J by 0 bases, with 13 bases between. The CDR3 runs to 16 residues.

The table lists this clone with a few counts. The chain recombines TRBV10-3 with TRBJ1-5; 7 bases are shared with TRBD1. The V and J ends lost 11 bases and 7 bases, in that order; junction bases with no gene match: 8. CDR3 length: 12 residues. CDR1 is ENHRY and CDR2 is SYGVKD in the germline V gene. This CDR3 is CAARGRGQPQHF. CDR3 in DNA: TGTGCCGCCAGGGGGAGGGGGCAGCCCCAGCATTTT.